This is a list of T cell receptor beta chains from one sample in a study of OX40 agonist ivuxolimab in advanced cancers. Using immunoSEQ multiplex PCR, the repertoire was profiled, and TCRdb retains in-frame clones only, with some absent. This sample carries about 38,000 clones, approximately 90% of them seen once, and the ten largest clones take approximately 45%. The input for sequencing was CD4+ or CD8+ T cells sorted from blood, taken in a trial of the OX40 agonist ivuxolimab. Every receptor here comes from an adult with an advanced solid tumor such as melanoma, head and neck, liver or kidney cancer. Each CDR3 is given with its conserved first and last residue. The D gene is left open where the match is weak. Expanded clones get a size class; other rows say once, few or many, or leave the size out.

>TRBJ2-3|NA|NA|TRBV2
TGTGCCAGCAGATGGGGGTTTAGCACAGATACGCAGTATTTT
CASRWGFSTDTQYF
>TRBJ2-5|TRBD1|NA|TRBV6-6
TGTGCCAGCAGTTACGGGGACAGGGACCCGTACTTC
CASSYGDRDPYF
>TRBJ2-7|TRBD1|NA|TRBV5-8
TGTGCCAGCAGCGAAGGGACAGCTCGCCCCTACGAGCAGTACTTC
CASSEGTARPYEQYF
>TRBJ2-3|NA|NA|TRBV9
TGTGCCAGCAGCGTATCTTCAGATACGCAGTATTTT
CASSVSSDTQYF
>TRBJ2-5|TRBD1|NA|TRBV10-3
TGTGCCATGGGGACAGGGAAGGAAACCCAGTACTTC
CAMGTGKETQYF
>TRBJ2-7|TRBD2|NA|TRBV5-8
TGTGCCAGCATCTCCATCGCTAGCGGCTACGAGCAGTACTTC
CASISIASGYEQYF
>TRBJ2-2|NA|NA|TRBV7-9
TGTGCCAGCAGCCCCAGTACCGGGGAGCTGTTTTTT
CASSPSTGELFF
>TRBJ2-7|NA|NA|TRBV14
TGTGCCAGCAGCCAAGGGGCAGGGGTCCCCTACGAGCAGTACTTC
CASSQGAGVPYEQYF
>TRBJ2-7|NA|NA|TRBV15
TGTGCCACCAGCAGAGACGGTTACAGCTCCTACGAGCAGTACTTC
CATSRDGYSSYEQYF
>TRBJ2-3|TRBD2|NA|TRBV28
TGTGCCAGCAGTTTACGCGGACTAGCGGGTAGCACAGATACGCAGTATTTT
CASSLRGLAGSTDTQYF
>TRBJ1-2|TRBD1|NA|TRBV9
TGTGCCAGCAGCGCAAGACAGGGGGTTGGCTACACCTTC
CASSARQGVGYTF
>TRBJ2-1|TRBD2|NA|TRBV9
TGTGCCAGCAGCACCCAGACTAGCGGGGGGAACAATGAGCAGTTCTTC
CASSTQTSGGNNEQFF
>TRBJ2-1|NA|NA|TRBV27
TGTGCCAGCAGTTCAACCGGGACATATGGTCCAAATGAGCAGTTCTTC
CASSSTGTYGPNEQFF
>TRBJ2-7|NA|NA|TRBV21-1
TGTGCCAGTGGACAGGGGTCTCACGAGCAGTACTTC
CASGQGSHEQYF
>TRBJ2-5|TRBD1|NA|TRBV6-6
TGTGCCAGCAGTCCGCGGGACAGGGGGACCCCAGAGACCCAGTACTTC
CASSPRDRGTPETQYF
>TRBJ2-3|NA|NA|TRBV4-1
TGCGCCAGCAGTCCAAGCCACGGGGCAGGGGATACGCAGTATTTT
CASSPSHGAGDTQYF
>TRBJ2-5|NA|NA|TRBV5-6
TGTGCCAGCAGCTTGGAGGACACCGGGGAGAGACCCCAGTACTTC
CASSLEDTGERPQYF
>TRBJ1-1|TRBD1|NA|TRBV6-5
TGTGCCAGCAGAGTAATGGGTGACCGGGACAGTGAAGCTTTCTTT
CASRVMGDRDSEAFF
>TRBJ1-2|TRBD1|NA|TRBV6-5
TGTGCCAGCGGCAGGGGGCAAGGCTACACCTTC
CASGRGQGYTF
>TRBJ1-6|NA|NA|TRBV4-1
TGCGCCAGCAGCCAAGACTCATCACCCCTCCACTTT
CASSQDSSPLHF
>TRBJ2-1|TRBD2|NA|TRBV6-5
TGTGCCAGCAGTAACCCGGGAGGGACCCGGGAGCAGTTCTTC
CASSNPGGTREQFF
>TRBJ2-7|NA|NA|TRBV25-1
TGTGCCAGCGGCCCGACCTACGAGCAGTACTTC
CASGPTYEQYF
>TRBJ2-1|TRBD2|NA|TRBV19
TGTGCCAGTAGCCGACTAGCGGGCGATAATGAGCAGTTCTTC
CASSRLAGDNEQFF
>TRBJ2-1|NA|NA|TRBV7-2
TGTGCCAGCAGCCGGCACGCGGGACAGACCGATGAGCAGTTCTTC
CASSRHAGQTDEQFF
>TRBJ1-5|NA|once|TRBV6-6
TGTGCCAGCAGTTACGTCTTGGGGAGTCAGCCCCAGCATTTT
CASSYVLGSQPQHF
>TRBJ2-7|TRBD2|NA|TRBV7-6
TGTGCCAGCAGCCAAGGACTAGCTTCCTACGAGCAGTACTTC
CASSQGLASYEQYF
>TRBJ2-5|NA|NA|TRBV6-5
TGTGCCAGCAGTTACTCGGCAGGGAGGGAGACCCAGTACTTC
CASSYSAGRETQYF
>TRBJ2-3|TRBD2|NA|TRBV4-1
TGCGCCAGCAGCCAAGGGGGTAGCGGGGGGGCGGAGGCGCAGTATTTT
CASSQGGSGGAEAQYF
>TRBJ2-7|NA|NA|TRBV18
TGTGCCAGCTCACCCTCCCCGGGTCAGGGGTATTCCTACGAGCAGTACTTC
CASSPSPGQGYSYEQYF
>TRBJ1-3|NA|NA|TRBV11-3
TGTGCCAGCAGCTCTACCCCCTACTCTGGAAACACCATATATTTT
CASSSTPYSGNTIYF
>TRBJ2-7|NA|NA|TRBV2
TGTGCCAGCAGTGGAGAAGTCCTCTACGAGCAGTACTTC
CASSGEVLYEQYF
>TRBJ1-5|NA|NA|TRBV4-3
TGCGCCAGCAGCCAAGATTTCGGTAGCAATCAGCCCCAGCATTTT
CASSQDFGSNQPQHF
>TRBJ1-6|NA|NA|TRBV4-1
TGCGCCAGCAGCCAAGCGCCCCCTGGGGATAATTCACCCCTCCACTTT
CASSQAPPGDNSPLHF
>TRBJ2-7|TRBD2|NA|TRBV5-1
TGCGCCAGCAGCTTCGCCGGCGGGGGTGCCGAGCAGTACTTC
CASSFAGGGAEQYF
>TRBJ2-7|NA|once|TRBV27
TGTGCCACCCGTCCGGGGGCCTACGAGCAGTACTTC
CATRPGAYEQYF
>TRBJ2-2|TRBD1|NA|TRBV10-3
TGTGCCATCAGTGAACCGACAGGGGGCGACACCGGGGAGCTGTTTTTT
CAISEPTGGDTGELFF
>TRBJ2-1|NA|NA|TRBV7-9
TGTGCCAGCAGCTCAGAGGTGATTGAGCAGTTCTTC
CASSSEVIEQFF
>TRBJ1-3|TRBD1|NA|TRBV25-1
TGTGCCAGCACAGGGGGCTCTGGAAACACCATATATTTT
CASTGGSGNTIYF
>TRBJ1-1|NA|NA|TRBV6-5
TGTGCCAGCAGTTACGACGACACTGAAGCTTTCTTT
CASSYDDTEAFF
>TRBJ1-3|NA|NA|TRBV28
TGTGCCAGCAGTTTCGACAGGAGGAGTGGAAACACCATATATTTT
CASSFDRRSGNTIYF
>TRBJ2-3|TRBD2|NA|TRBV6-5
TGTGCCAGCAGTTACCGTCTAGCGGGGTACACAGATACGCAGTATTTT
CASSYRLAGYTDTQYF
>TRBJ1-1|NA|NA|TRBV11-1
TGTGCCAGCAGCGTTCGACTGACCATGAACACTGAAGCTTTCTTT
CASSVRLTMNTEAFF
>TRBJ2-7|TRBD1|NA|TRBV4-1
TGCGCCAGCAGCCAGGGGACCGGGACAGACTCCTACGAGCAGTACTTC
CASSQGTGTDSYEQYF
>TRBJ2-7|NA|NA|TRBV6-5
TGTGCCAGCAGTTACTCTCCGGGGGTTGATTCCCACGAGCAGTACTTC
CASSYSPGVDSHEQYF
>TRBJ2-1|NA|NA|TRBV5-4
TGTGCCAGCAGCACGCACCAAGGGCCCACCTACAATGAGCAGTTCTTC
CASSTHQGPTYNEQFF
>TRBJ2-3|NA|NA|TRBV4-2
TGTGCCAGCAGTGAGATTTCAGATACGCAGTATTTT
CASSEISDTQYF
>TRBJ2-1|NA|once|TRBV7-9
TGTGCCAGCATCGATCCGGGCTACAATGAGCAGTTCTTC
CASIDPGYNEQFF
>TRBJ2-7|TRBD1|NA|TRBV10-2
TGCGCCAGCAGTGAGCCCAAGACAGGGACCCACGAGCAGTACTTC
CASSEPKTGTHEQYF
>TRBJ1-2|NA|NA|TRBV5-5
TGTGCCAGCAGCTTCGGGGACACTAACTATGGCTACACCTTC
CASSFGDTNYGYTF
>TRBJ2-7|NA|NA|TRBV7-8
TGTGCCAGCAGCTACCAGCAGGACGGATACTACGAGCAGTACTTC
CASSYQQDGYYEQYF
>TRBJ1-2|NA|NA|TRBV6-5
TGTGCCAGCAGTTCGACCCTACGAGGTGGCTACACCTTC
CASSSTLRGGYTF
>TRBJ2-7|NA|NA|TRBV4-1
TGCGCCAGCAGCCCAATGGAACGTGCCACCTACGAGCAGTACTTC
CASSPMERATYEQYF